This T cell receptor beta chain was recorded in a study of T cells after yellow fever vaccination (dated by TCRdb to between 2019 and 2020). Regarding the study in general: Libraries from fractions with low cell numbers were prepared with the SMART-Seq v4 Ultra Low Input RNA kit. Bulk PBMC replicates and cell subsets were isolated from blood drawn at multiple timepoints before and after both primary and secondary immunization. Two healthy male donors, one aged 18 to 30 and one aged 30 to 39 years, were included in the cohort. To track T-cell clones before and after primary and booster YFV17D yellow fever vaccination, bulk TCR alpha and beta repertoires were sequenced longitudinally.

With regard to this clonotype: No cognate antigen has been identified for it. Base quality data are lacking; no much larger clone is found one base away.

The sample's treatment or condition, from its label and the paper: live attenuated yellow fever vaccine strain. A standard Ficoll-Paque protocol was used to isolate PBMCs from peripheral blood. CD4 and CD8 T-cell fractions were isolated with Dynabeads CD4 and CD8 positive selection kits. RNA was extracted with TriZol from bulk PBMCs, CD4 and CD8 fractions, and dextramer-positive and dextramer-negative fractions. The germline V gene supplies CDR1 SGHRS and CDR2 YFSETQ. V trim: 4 bases; J trim: 5 bases; unmatched bases: 5. Inclusive of the bounding cysteine and phenylalanine, the CDR3 is 14 residues long. CDR3 DNA is the only sequence kept; it has 42 bases, read in frame from the first base. TCR cDNA was made using 5'RACE template switching, a step that added a universal primer site and unique molecular identifiers. Priming for cDNA synthesis came from both the TCR alpha and TCR beta constant segments. Two PCR steps were used to amplify libraries, with sample barcodes and sequencing adapters being added in the second step. Sequencing of libraries was done on Illumina HiSeq 2500 (2x100 bp) or NovaSeq (2x150 bp). In the authors' own workflow: Demultiplexing of reads and collapsing into UMI consensus sequences were performed with MIGEC, and V(D)J alignment was carried out with MiXCR. Using edgeR on replicate PBMC samples, clonotypes were called vaccine-responding if FDR was below 0.01 and the log2 fold change was above 5 up to day 15. Bulk clonotypes were assigned CD4 or CD8 identity according to which sequenced CD4 or CD8 repertoire held them at higher abundance. Through fastp at Q25 and MiXCR, TCRdb rebuilt clones from the public reads, retaining in-frame beta chains. Identical CDR3 protein sequences are pooled into one entry, listed with their most common genes and DNA. It is TCRdb's table, rather than the study itself, that gives the V and J calls and clone size. This sample has approximately 300,000 distinct CDR3 sequences in its table, and 13% of those were observed once. The ten largest clonotypes hold roughly 0.5% of the sample.

Overall study results and their limits: After the booster, most clones that had expanded after primary vaccination were detected again (around 95% of CD4 and over 75% of CD8), suggesting broad maintenance of memory. Only a couple of donors were included in the study, so the extent to which the findings can be generalized is limited. Because abundant contaminating clonotypes from the bulk population could be contained in FACS-sorted repertoires, computational filtering was required. Compared with the primary T-cell response, the secondary T-cell response was weaker but faster, peaking on day 5 rather than day 15. A small share of clonotypes was detected in both CD4 and CD8 compartments, with the overlap likely arising from convergent recombination.

The chain is assembled from TRBV5-1 and TRBJ2-1; 8 central nucleotides agree with TRBD1. The TCR sequence derives from a man aged 25-45 years who received the YFV17D yellow fever vaccine. Sequences were derived from CD4+ T cells sorted from PBMCs, sampled 45 days after the yellow fever booster vaccination. The CDR3 protein sequence reads: CASSEGQGNNEQFF. The DNA sequence is TGCGCCAGCAGCGAAGGACAGGGAAACAATGAGCAGTTCTTC.